These T cell receptor beta chains were read from a single sample in a study of CD8+CD57+ T cells in acquired aplastic anemia. MiXCR, run by TCRdb on the reads, gives a single entry per CDR3 protein. The sample holds a few hundred thousand distinct CDR3 sequences, roughly 57% seen once. Material: sorted CD4+, CD8+, or CD8+CD57+ T cells (not recorded which) from PBMCs. These receptor sequences come from a human donor in good health. CDR3s leave out the opening cysteine and the closing phenylalanine or tryptophan. Each record gives: D gene, J gene, V gene, CDR3 protein. D genes are given only for firm matches.

TRBD1 | TRBJ1-5 | TRBV6-1 | ASSEAKTGHDLYSNQPQH
TRBD1 | TRBJ2-7 | TRBV5-1 | ASSLGQGINEQY
NA | TRBJ2-2 | TRBV19 | ASSIELATGELF
NA | TRBJ1-2 | TRBV5-6 | ATTRGGYSTNYGYT
NA | TRBJ1-1 | TRBV19 | ASGLPNTEAF
NA | TRBJ2-1 | TRBV19 | ASSIGGLSYNEQF
TRBD2 | TRBJ2-7 | TRBV7-2 | ASSLMFGGGPYEQY
TRBD2 | TRBJ2-3 | TRBV6-6 | ASSYSGGGADAQY
TRBD2 | TRBJ2-1 | TRBV20-1 | SARSGTSEVNEQF
TRBD1 | TRBJ1-2 | TRBV10-2 | ASSEGQGVRNGYT
NA | TRBJ1-2 | TRBV12-3/TRBV12-4 | ASSESAVDNYGYT
NA | TRBJ2-4 | TRBV20-1 | SATSPYDGGAKNIQY
TRBD1 | TRBJ1-3 | TRBV7-6 | ASSLGQGPPGNTIY
NA | TRBJ2-1 | TRBV27 | ASNGQSYNEQS
TRBD2 | TRBJ2-1 | TRBV15 | ATSRTSRSWGNEQF
TRBD2 | TRBJ2-5 | TRBV2 | ASTPSWGLAGGKTQETQY
NA | TRBJ2-2 | TRBV12-3/TRBV12-4 | ASSLRVLGTGELF
TRBD2 | TRBJ2-7 | TRBV13 | ASSAGTSGYEQY
NA | TRBJ1-5 | TRBV10-3 | AISESGESSPQH
NA | TRBJ1-3 | TRBV11-2 | ASSSRLSSGNTIY
TRBD2 | TRBJ2-7 | TRBV19 | ASSGLAGKYEQY
NA | TRBJ1-6 | TRBV7-8 | ASSKLQEPLH
TRBD1 | TRBJ1-4 | TRBV7-9 | ASSHGTVGATNEKLF
NA | TRBJ2-7 | TRBV29-1 | SVDGEGYEQY
NA | TRBJ1-5 | TRBV12-3/TRBV12-4 | ASTEGNQPQH
NA | TRBJ2-7 | TRBV10-3 | AISDEVAAYEQY
NA | TRBJ2-1 | TRBV7-6 | ASSARVGNEQF
NA | TRBJ2-7 | TRBV6-6 | ASSSGAVIEQY
NA | TRBJ2-5 | TRBV2 | ASSSGRGQGQETQY
NA | TRBJ2-7 | TRBV6-2/TRBV6-3 | ASSYLDTNPYEQY
NA | TRBJ2-7 | TRBV27 | ASRRDPPGIEQY
NA | TRBJ2-2 | TRBV2 | ASSLGRGTGELF
TRBD1 | TRBJ1-2 | TRBV7-6 | ASSSDRGREANYGYT
NA | TRBJ2-3 | TRBV7-2 | ASSLFPRGADTQY